This paragraph reports one T cell receptor (beta chain). Its antigen remains undetermined. Per-base quality was not reported, and no clone a single base away is much larger than it. V sheds 4 bases and J sheds 6 bases, leaving 16 bases between their ends. Counted from cysteine to phenylalanine, this CDR3 has 14 amino acids. Of the read, only the CDR3 DNA is kept; its 42 bases are in frame from base 1. According to the germline V gene, CDR1 reads SQVTM and CDR2 reads ANQGSEA. This specimen belongs to a study of post-analysis software for immune sequencing data (dated by TCRdb to 2014 to 2015). Regarding the complete study: Disease courses on record covered relapsing-remitting, secondary progressive and progressive-relapsing multiple sclerosis, though some patients had no subtype annotation. The patient repertoires were set against about 12 previously published healthy control repertoires from donors whose ages ranged from about 6 to 25 years. A subset of samples was prepared in parallel using single-end sample barcoding, then pooled and co-amplified after Illumina adapter ligation.

The library was built by means of PCR. TCRdb lists the instrument as Illumina HiSeq 2500. Unique molecular identifiers were incorporated into TCR beta cDNA libraries to reduce PCR and sequencing biases. Roughly 500,000 cDNA molecules were obtained for every 1 to 10 million input T cells, so each molecule roughly corresponded to one T cell. The patient libraries were prepared and sequenced using the same protocol as the earlier healthy control dataset. Samples belonging to the same batch were prepared together, multiplexed and sequenced on a shared HiSeq lane. Under the source paper's analysis protocol: Raw barcoded reads were processed with MIGEC, discarding single-read molecular identifier groups before consensus assembly and CDR3 extraction. Clonotype tables were post-analysed with VDJtools, normalizing diversity by down-sampling all datasets to the smallest sample size. Repertoire overlap clustering matched CDR3 amino acid but not nucleotide sequences to correct batch-related cross-sample contamination. The raw public data were reprocessed by TCRdb itself: fastp quality trimming at Q25, MiXCR clonotype calling, in-frame beta chains only. Every CDR3 protein is listed once, alongside the most common genes and DNA of its rows. The V and J calls follow TCRdb's processing rather than the paper's. This sample gives 650,000 to 850,000 distinct CDR3 sequences in total; more than 45% of them show up just once. The leading ten clones occupy 4% to 5% of the sample.

To demonstrate the VDJtools post-analysis software, the study profiled TCR beta repertoires from the peripheral blood of 13 young patients with multiple sclerosis. Multiple sclerosis patients were children and adolescents aged roughly 6 to 17 years. The investigation overall reported the following: Direct clustering with F measure showed strong co-clustering of samples prepared in the same batch, prompting a batch-effect correction. Compared with controls, multiple sclerosis patients had significantly lower normalized Chao1 diversity, a finding suggesting substantial peripheral T-cell clonal expansion. The multiple sclerosis patient group was slightly younger than the control group. Patients showed significantly higher frequencies than controls for roughly five TRBV segments, among them TRBV5-6, TRBV5-1 and TRBV20-1.

The chain is made from TRBV29-1 and TRBJ2-1; the D gene is possibly TRBD1 or TRBD2, with 5 bases matching each. The sequenced sample consisted of blood. This clonotype originated in a girl between 5 and 17 years old with multiple sclerosis. The DNA sequence is as follows: TGCAGCGTTGCCAACCCCCGGGGCCTCAATGAGCAGTTCTTC. It specifies CSVANPRGLNEQFF.